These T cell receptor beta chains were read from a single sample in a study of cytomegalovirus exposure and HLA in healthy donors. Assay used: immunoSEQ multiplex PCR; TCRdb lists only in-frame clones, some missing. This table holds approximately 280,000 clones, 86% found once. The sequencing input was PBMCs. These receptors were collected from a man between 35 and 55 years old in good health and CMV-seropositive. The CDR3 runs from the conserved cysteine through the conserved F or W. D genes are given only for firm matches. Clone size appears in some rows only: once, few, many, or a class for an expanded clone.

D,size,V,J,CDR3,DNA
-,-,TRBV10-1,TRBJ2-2,CASKADGGTGELFF,TGCGCCAGCAAAGCCGACGGCGGCACCGGGGAGCTGTTTTTT
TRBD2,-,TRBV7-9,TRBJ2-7,CASSSASGSPYEQYF,TGTGCCAGCAGCTCCGCCAGCGGGAGCCCCTACGAGCAGTACTTC
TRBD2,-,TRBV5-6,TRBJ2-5,CASSPIAGLNGETQYF,TGTGCCAGCAGCCCAATAGCGGGCCTAAACGGGGAGACCCAGTACTTC
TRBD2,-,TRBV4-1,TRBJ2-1,CASSQTGLAGSYNEQFF,TGCGCCAGCAGCCAAACGGGACTAGCGGGCTCCTACAATGAGCAGTTCTTC
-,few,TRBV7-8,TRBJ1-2,CASSLAGGSGNYGYTF,TGTGCCAGCAGCTTAGCCGGTGGATCGGGGAACTATGGCTACACCTTC
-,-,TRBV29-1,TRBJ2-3,CSVEAGQGTDTQYF,TGCAGCGTTGAGGCGGGGCAGGGCACAGATACGCAGTATTTT
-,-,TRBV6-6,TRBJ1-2,CASSYEGLYGYTF,TGTGCCAGCAGTTACGAGGGCCTCTATGGCTACACCTTC
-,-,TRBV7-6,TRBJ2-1,CASSPAVGDEQFF,TGTGCCAGCAGCCCCGCGGTCGGCGATGAGCAGTTCTTC
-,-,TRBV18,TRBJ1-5,CASSGANRDQPQHF,TGTGCCAGCTCCGGGGCTAACAGGGATCAGCCCCAGCATTTT
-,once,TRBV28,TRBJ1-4,CASRLPSGAANEKLFF,TGTGCCAGCAGATTGCCTTCTGGGGCAGCTAATGAAAAACTGTTTTTT
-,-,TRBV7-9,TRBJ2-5,CASSLISQETQYF,TGTGCCAGCAGCTTAATCTCCCAAGAGACCCAGTACTTC
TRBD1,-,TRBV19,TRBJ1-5,CASSRTGMSNQPQHF,TGTGCCAGTAGTAGGACAGGGATGAGCAATCAGCCCCAGCATTTT
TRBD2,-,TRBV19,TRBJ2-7,CASSLAGNSYEQYF,TGTGCCAGTAGTCTAGCGGGAAACTCCTACGAGCAGTACTTC
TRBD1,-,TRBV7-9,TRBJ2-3,CASSFRDSVSTDTQYF,TGTGCCAGCAGCTTCCGGGACAGCGTTAGCACAGATACGCAGTATTTT
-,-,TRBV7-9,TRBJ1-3,CASSLEGRNTIYF,TGTGCCAGCAGCTTAGAGGGGAGAAACACCATATATTTT
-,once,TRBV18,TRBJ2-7,CASSPRGQGYEQYF,TGTGCCAGCTCACCAAGGGGCCAGGGCTACGAGCAGTACTTC
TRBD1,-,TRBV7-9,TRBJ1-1,CSSSFGQGATEAFF,TGTTCCAGCAGCTTCGGACAGGGGGCCACTGAAGCTTTCTTT
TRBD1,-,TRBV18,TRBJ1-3,CASSPRQGASGNTIYF,TGTGCCAGCTCACCACGTCAGGGGGCGAGTGGAAACACCATATATTTT
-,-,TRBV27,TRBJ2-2,CASSFSDYLGTGELFF,TGTGCCAGCAGTTTCTCAGACTACCTTGGGACCGGGGAGCTGTTTTTT
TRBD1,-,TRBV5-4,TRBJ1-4,CASSYQGAANEKLFF,TGTGCCAGCAGCTATCAGGGGGCCGCTAATGAAAAACTGTTTTTT
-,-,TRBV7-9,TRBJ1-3,CASSRDGTASGNTIYF,TGTGCCAGCAGCCGAGACGGGACTGCTTCTGGAAACACCATATATTTT
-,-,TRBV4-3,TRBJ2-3,CASREGQNTDTQYF,TGCGCCAGCAGGGAAGGACAAAACACAGATACGCAGTATTTT
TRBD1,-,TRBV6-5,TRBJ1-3,CASSYRQGARNTIYF,TGTGCCAGCAGTTACCGACAGGGGGCTAGGAACACCATATATTTT
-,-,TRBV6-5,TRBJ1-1,CASSYSIAVSEAFF,TGTGCCAGCAGTTACTCTATCGCAGTCTCTGAAGCTTTCTTT
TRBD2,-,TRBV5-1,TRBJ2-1,CASSFTLAGGPRNEQFF,TGCGCCAGCAGCTTCACTTTAGCGGGAGGGCCCCGCAATGAGCAGTTCTTC
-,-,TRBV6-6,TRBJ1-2,CASSYSGVDGYTF,TGTGCCAGCAGTTACTCAGGGGTGGATGGCTACACCTTC
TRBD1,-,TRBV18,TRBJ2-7,CASSLAGTGDYEQYF,TGTGCCAGCTCACTGGCCGGGACAGGGGACTACGAGCAGTACTTC
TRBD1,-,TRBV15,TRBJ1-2,CATSRSQGYYGYTF,TGTGCCACCAGCAGATCACAGGGGTACTATGGCTACACCTTC
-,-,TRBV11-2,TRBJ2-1,CASSSRGAYNEQFF,TGTGCCAGCAGCTCCAGGGGCGCGTACAATGAGCAGTTCTTC
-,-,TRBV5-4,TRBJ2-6,CASRAGPPLSGANVLTF,TGTGCCAGCAGGGCGGGACCCCCACTCTCTGGGGCCAACGTCCTGACTTTC
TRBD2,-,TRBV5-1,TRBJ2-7,CASSFGLADSYEQYF,TGCGCCAGCAGCTTCGGACTAGCGGACTCCTACGAGCAGTACTTC
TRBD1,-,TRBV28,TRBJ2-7,CASSTQGQLPYEQYF,TGTGCCAGCAGTACGCAGGGACAGCTCCCCTACGAGCAGTACTTC
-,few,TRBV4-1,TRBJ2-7,CASSQEAHRDSYEQYF,TGCGCCAGCAGCCAAGAGGCCCACAGGGACTCCTACGAGCAGTACTTC
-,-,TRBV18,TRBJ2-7,CASSPPQVTHEQYF,TGTGCCAGCTCACCCCCACAGGTGACCCACGAGCAGTACTTC
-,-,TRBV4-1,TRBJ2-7,CASSQDLSGSYEQYF,TGTGCCAGCAGCCAAGATCTTAGCGGCTCCTACGAGCAGTACTTC
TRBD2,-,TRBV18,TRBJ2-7,CASSPASGSTYEQYF,TGTGCCAGCTCACCAGCTAGCGGGAGCACCTACGAGCAGTACTTC
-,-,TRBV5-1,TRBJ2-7,CASSFGGTSPFGNEQYF,TGCGCCAGCAGCTTCGGCGGGACCTCCCCATTTGGCAACGAGCAGTACTTC
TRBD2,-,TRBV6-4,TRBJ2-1,CASSAQRGGDEQFF,TGTGCCAGCAGTGCCCAAAGGGGAGGGGATGAGCAGTTCTTC
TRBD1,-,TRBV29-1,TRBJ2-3,CSVGQGAFVTDTQYF,TGCAGCGTTGGACAGGGGGCCTTCGTCACAGATACGCAGTATTTT
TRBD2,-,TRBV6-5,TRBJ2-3,CASSYGGRSSDTQYF,TGTGCCAGCAGTTACGGCGGGAGAAGTTCAGATACGCAGTATTTT
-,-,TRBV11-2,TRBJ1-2,CASSLDARGVGGYTF,TGTGCCAGCAGCTTAGATGCTCGGGGAGTTGGGGGCTACACCTTC
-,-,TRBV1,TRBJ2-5,CTSSQVGGGETQYF,TGCACCAGCAGCCAAGTGGGAGGGGGGGAGACCCAGTACTTC
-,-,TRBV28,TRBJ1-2,CASRGLDNHYGYTF,TGTGCCAGCAGAGGTCTGGACAACCACTATGGCTACACCTTC
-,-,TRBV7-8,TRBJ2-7,CASSLSPGPYEQYF,TGTGCCAGCAGCTTAAGCCCAGGGCCCTACGAGCAGTACTTC
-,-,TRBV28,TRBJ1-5,CASSLEGLRVDQPQHF,TGTGCCAGCAGTTTAGAGGGATTGCGGGTAGATCAGCCCCAGCATTTT
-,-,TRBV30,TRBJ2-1,CAWSVSGWGQFF,TGTGCCTGGAGTGTTTCAGGGTGGGGGCAGTTCTTC
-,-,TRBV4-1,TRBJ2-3,CASSQGLPGWQYF,TGCGCCAGCAGCCAAGGCCTCCCAGGGTGGCAGTATTTT
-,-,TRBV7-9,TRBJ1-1,CASSTLGRLNTEAFF,TGTGCCAGCAGTACCTTGGGGCGGTTGAACACTGAAGCTTTCTTT
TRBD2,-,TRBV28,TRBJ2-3,CASSASGSADTQYF,TGTGCCAGCAGTGCTAGCGGGAGTGCAGATACGCAGTATTTT
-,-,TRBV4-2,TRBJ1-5,CASSQELEGLQPQHF,TGTGCCAGCAGCCAAGAACTGGAGGGGTTGCAGCCCCAGCATTTT